This TCR beta chain was retrieved from a study of cytomegalovirus exposure and HLA in healthy donors. Only a few counts were recorded for this clone. Its target is unknown. From germline, CDR1 is SQVTM and CDR2 ANQGSEA. V lost 7 bases and J lost 3; bases outside the gene matches: 5. CDR3 length: 13 residues. Regarding the study as a whole: Investigators reported over 150 TCR beta chains as tied to cytomegalovirus. Sequences of the TCR beta chain were said to predict the HLA-A and HLA-B alleles of most subjects accurately.

The PCR made use of 60 Vbeta and 13 Jbeta primers. Profiled with immunoSEQ multiplex PCR; TCRdb holds only in-frame clones, not every one. The sample lists approximately 220,000 clones; around 80% were seen once. The sequence derives from a man between 40 and 49 years old in good health and CMV-seronegative. The chain recombines TRBV29-1 with TRBJ2-1, with 8 nucleotides matching TRBD2. Sequenced material: PBMCs. The CDR3 sequence: CSASGTSYNEQFF. In DNA form, the CDR3 reads TGCAGCGCTTCCGGGACTAGCTACAATGAGCAGTTCTTC.